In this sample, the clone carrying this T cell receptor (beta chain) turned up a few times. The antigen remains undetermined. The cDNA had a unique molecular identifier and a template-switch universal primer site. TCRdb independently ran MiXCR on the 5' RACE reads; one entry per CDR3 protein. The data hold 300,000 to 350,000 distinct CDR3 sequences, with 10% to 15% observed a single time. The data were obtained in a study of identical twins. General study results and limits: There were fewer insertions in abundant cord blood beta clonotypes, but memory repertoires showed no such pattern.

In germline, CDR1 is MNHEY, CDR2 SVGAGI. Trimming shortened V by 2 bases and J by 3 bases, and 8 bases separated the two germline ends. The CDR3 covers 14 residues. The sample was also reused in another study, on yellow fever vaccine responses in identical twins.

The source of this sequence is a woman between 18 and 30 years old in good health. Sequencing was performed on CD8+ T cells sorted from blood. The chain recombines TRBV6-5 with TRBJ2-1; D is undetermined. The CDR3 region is CASSYATGYNEQFF. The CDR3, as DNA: TGTGCCAGCAGTTACGCTACTGGCTACAATGAGCAGTTCTTC.